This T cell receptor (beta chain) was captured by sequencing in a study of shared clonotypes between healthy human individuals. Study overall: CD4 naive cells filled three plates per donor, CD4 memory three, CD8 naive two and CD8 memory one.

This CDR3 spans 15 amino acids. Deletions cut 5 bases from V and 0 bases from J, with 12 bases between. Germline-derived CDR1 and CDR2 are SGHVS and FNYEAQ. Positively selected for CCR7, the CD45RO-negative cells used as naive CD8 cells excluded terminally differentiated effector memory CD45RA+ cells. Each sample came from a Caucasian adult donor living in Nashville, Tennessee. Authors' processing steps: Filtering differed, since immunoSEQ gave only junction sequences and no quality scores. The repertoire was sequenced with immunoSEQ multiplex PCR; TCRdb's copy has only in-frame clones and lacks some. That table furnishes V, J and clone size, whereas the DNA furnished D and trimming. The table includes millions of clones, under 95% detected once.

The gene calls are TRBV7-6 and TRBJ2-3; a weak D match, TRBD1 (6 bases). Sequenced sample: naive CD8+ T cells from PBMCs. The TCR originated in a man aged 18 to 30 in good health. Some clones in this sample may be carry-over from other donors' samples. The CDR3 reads CASSPGQFSTDTQYF. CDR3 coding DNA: TGTGCCAGCAGCCCCGGACAGTTCAGCACAGATACGCAGTATTTT.